This T cell receptor beta chain stems from a study of T cells after yellow fever vaccination. The CDR3 totals 15 residues. From germline, CDR1 is WNHNN and CDR2 SYGVQD (reference sequence). Unmatched junction bases numbered 1, after V lost 2 bases and J lost 5 bases. This clonotype turned up a few times. The antigen remains unidentified. Study observations and caveats: The CD4 compartment and the CD8 compartment contained a small share of clonotypes in common. Though weaker, the secondary response peaked faster, on day 5 versus 15.

MiXCR, applied by TCRdb to the 5' RACE reads, yields one record per CDR3 protein. The sample contains 200,000 to 300,000 distinct CDR3 sequences, around 13% of which appear only once. This chain joins TRBV10-1 and TRBJ2-3, with 13 positions matching TRBD2. This TCR was recovered from a man aged 25-45 years who received the YFV17D yellow fever vaccine. The sequencing used CD4+ T cells sorted from PBMCs, collected 45 days after the yellow fever booster vaccination. The CDR3 bases are TGCGCCAGCAGTGAGGGACTAGCGGGAGTAGATACGCAGTATTTT. This codes for CASSEGLAGVDTQYF.